Included here is one TCR beta chain sequence, with context. This CDR3 comprises 16 residues. Germline V gives CDR1 SEHNR, CDR2 FQNEAQ (reference sequence). J gave up 0 bases and V 5 bases, and 5 bases lay outside the gene matches. This record comes from a study of technical replicates of blood from a few donors. TCRdb's copy holds only in-frame clones and misses some; the assay was immunoSEQ multiplex PCR. The data contain about 69,000 clones, roughly 88% of them singletons. The chain is built from TRBV7-9 and TRBJ2-7; 12 nucleotides agree with TRBD2. Sequenced sample: PBMCs. This TCR was sampled from a human donor in good health. Some clones in this sample may be carry-over from other donors' samples. CDR3 loop: CASSRTSGGSSYEQYF. The CDR3 nucleotides are TGTGCCAGCAGCCGAACTAGCGGGGGGTCCTCCTACGAGCAGTACTTC.